A single T cell receptor (beta chain) is shown here with its context. Its antigen is not known. The entry originates in a study of CD4 T cells in relation to SARS-CoV-2 and coronaviruses. Study-level background: Convalescent patients had median age about 40 years, range about 21 to 75.

This table comes from immunoSEQ multiplex PCR, and its TCRdb copy is limited to in-frame clones, with some not included. Among about 35,000 clones listed, roughly four fifths were seen once. Study-wide results and caveats: Crossreactivity was assessed only for spike protein, not other viral proteins.

Germline CDR1 is MNHNS and CDR2 is SASEGT. Trimming shortened V by 2 bases and J by 0 bases, and 10 bases separated the two germline ends. This CDR3 contains 15 residues. Input material: naive CD4+ T cells from PBMCs, cultured in vitro. Subset described: naive CD4+ T cells isolated by negative enrichment. The rearrangement uses TRBV6-1 and TRBJ1-1; D is undetermined. The clonotype comes from an adult with COVID-19. CDR3 sequence (DNA): TGTGCCAGCAGTGAACCTGGACTAATGAACACTGAAGCTTTCTTT. It specifies CASSEPGLMNTEAFF.